These 29 T cell receptor beta chains were all obtained from the same sample, sequenced in a study of CD8+ T cells in alopecia areata. Stated treatment: oral pan-JAK inhibitor, 5-10 mg twice daily. Sequencing used cDNA as its template, made by extracting RNA and reverse transcribing it. The data were produced by immunoSEQ multiplex PCR, yet TCRdb's version contains in-frame clones alone and is incomplete. Among fewer than 250,000 clones listed, roughly three fifths were seen once. Sequences were derived from CD4+ T cells sorted from blood, sampled at week 4, from a patient treated with tofacitinib. These receptors all come from a human donor with alopecia areata.

V gene TRBV20-1 combines with J gene TRBJ1-2; D is ambiguous. This CDR3 region has 11 residues. V shed 7 bases and J shed 1 base, with 7 bases lying between them. From germline, CDR1 is DFQATT and CDR2 SNEGSKA (reference sequence). The CDR3 is CSGAVNYGYTF. The CDR3 DNA sequence: TGCAGTGGAGCGGTTAACTATGGCTACACCTTC.

The chain employs TRBV5-1 and TRBJ2-5, with D possibly TRBD2 on 6 matching bases. Trimming took off 4 bases at V and 2 bases at J, with 15 bases between the two ends. This CDR3 has 15 residues. The germline V gene encodes CDR1 SGHRS and CDR2 YFSETQ. The CDR3 is CASSPTGTPQETQYF. The CDR3 nucleotides are TGCGCCAGCAGCCCCACCGGGACTCCACAAGAGACCCAGTACTTC.

The chain recombines TRBV7-2 with TRBJ2-3; D possibly corresponds to TRBD2 (5 bases). The CDR3 runs 16 residues. Germline CDR1 is SGHTA and CDR2 is FQGNSA. Trimming took 2 bases from V and 0 from J, leaving 12 bases between them. The CDR3 coding sequence is TGTGCCAGCAGCTTAATGGGAGCCCTTAGCACAGATACGCAGTATTTT. Amino acid sequence: CASSLMGALSTDTQYF.

This clone was detected a few times. The chain joins TRBV29-1 to TRBJ2-3, with TRBD2 matching 12 bases. The germline CDR1 and CDR2 sequences are SQVTM and ANQGSEA. The CDR3 loop spans 14 amino acids. V dropped 6 bases and J dropped 5; count of bases not matched to a gene: 6. The CDR3 here is CSVEEGLAGDTQYF. CDR3 coding DNA: TGCAGCGTGGAGGAGGGACTAGCGGGAGATACGCAGTATTTT.

V is TRBV28 and J is TRBJ2-1; 9 bases map to TRBD1. Trimming cost V 4 bases and J 2 bases; bases outside gene matches: 6. The CDR3 has 16 residues. The germline V gene has CDR1 MDHEN and CDR2 SYDVKM. The CDR3 is CASSSVRDRAYNEQFF. The CDR3, as DNA: TGTGCCAGCAGTTCCGTCCGGGACAGGGCCTACAATGAGCAGTTCTTC.

This clone was detected a few times. The rearrangement joins TRBV29-1 to TRBJ2-7; 7 nucleotides line up with TRBD1. V lost 6 bases and J lost 4; bases outside the gene matches: 3. Per germline, CDR1 SQVTM and CDR2 ANQGSEA. This CDR3 comprises 11 residues. The CDR3 DNA sequence: TGCAGCGTGGGACAGTCTTACGAGCAGTACTTC. It codes for CSVGQSYEQYF.

The chain uses TRBV29-1 and TRBJ2-1; TRBD2 matches at 16 bases. CDR3 length: 15 residues. Germline-derived CDR1 and CDR2 are SQVTM and ANQGSEA. V trimming: 6 bases; J trimming: 7 bases; junction bases outside the gene matches: 6. This CDR3 is CSVGTSGRAGNEQFF. In nucleotides, the CDR3 is TGCAGCGTGGGGACTAGCGGGAGGGCGGGGAATGAGCAGTTCTTC.

The gene calls are TRBV25-1 and TRBJ2-3; 8 bases line up with TRBD2. This CDR3 contains 16 residues. Per germline, CDR1 MGHDK and CDR2 SYGVNS. V lost 2 bases, J lost 6 bases, and 10 bases stayed unmatched. The CDR3: CASSERGREGRDTQYF. The CDR3, as DNA: TGTGCCAGCAGTGAAAGAGGACGGGAGGGCCGGGATACGCAGTATTTT.

There are a few counts of this clone. The chain carries TRBV5-1 and TRBJ1-2; TRBD1 matches 9 bases. Per the germline V gene, CDR1 is SGHRS and CDR2 is YFSETQ. This CDR3 is 13 amino acids long. V gave up 4 bases and J gave up 8 bases; unmatched junction bases: 6. As DNA, the CDR3 is TGCGCCAGCAGCCCAACAGGGGGCGAAGGCTACACCTTC. Its protein product is CASSPTGGEGYTF.

A single count supports this clone. The chain links TRBV4-1 to TRBJ1-2; a possible D gene is TRBD1 (5 bases). Trimming removed 1 base at V and 3 bases at J, with 18 bases between. CDR1 is MGHRA and CDR2 is YSYEKL in the germline V gene. The CDR3 spans 17 residues. Here the CDR3 reads CASSQVPIPGTDYGYTF. The DNA for the CDR3 is TGCGCCAGCAGCCAAGTTCCTATCCCGGGGACCGACTATGGCTACACCTTC.

This sequence joins TRBV29-1 and TRBJ2-4, with TRBD2 as a possible D gene (5 bases). From germline, CDR1 is SQVTM and CDR2 ANQGSEA. The CDR3 extends over 13 amino acids. V lost 4 bases to trimming and J lost 0 bases, with 7 bases between them. The CDR3 DNA sequence: TGCAGCGTTGGCGGACTAGCCAAAAACATTCAGTACTTC. It encodes CSVGGLAKNIQYF.

This clone was recorded a few times. The chain recombines TRBV30 with TRBJ2-2; no definite D call. V was cut by 3 bases and J by 10 bases, with 18 bases left in between. Per germline, CDR1 GTSNPN and CDR2 SVGIG (reference sequence). This CDR3 is built from 14 residues. The CDR3 sequence: CAWSLEPLEEELFF. The CDR3 nucleotides read TGTGCCTGGAGCCTAGAACCTCTTGAGGAGGAGCTGTTTTTT.

This clone was found once. The chain links TRBV9 to TRBJ1-2; D is ambiguous. Looked up from germline, CDR1 is SGDLS and CDR2 is YYNGEE. The V gene lost 4 bases and the J gene lost 7 bases, with 20 bases spanning the gap. The CDR3 consists of 15 residues. The CDR3 protein is CASSPTGRAVGGYTF. In DNA form, the CDR3 reads TGTGCCAGCAGCCCCACGGGGAGGGCGGTGGGTGGCTACACCTTC.

The chain is built from TRBV27 and TRBJ1-5; a possible D gene is TRBD1 (5 bases). CDR1 is MNHEY, CDR2 SMNVEV, per germline (reference sequence). CDR3 length: 15 residues. Trimming shortened V by 3 bases and J by 2 bases, and 11 bases separated the two germline ends. The CDR3 DNA follows: TGTGCCAGCAGTTTTGGGGGATGGGGCAATCAGCCCCAGCATTTT. Protein sequence: CASSFGGWGNQPQHF.

The J gene is TRBJ2-4, the V gene TRBV19; 9 bases are shared with TRBD1. Germline V lookup: CDR1 LNHDA, CDR2 SQIVND (reference sequence). There are 14 residues in the CDR3. V was clipped by 5 bases and J by 8 bases; unmatched bases: 7. The CDR3 spells CASSVGQGVYIQYF. The CDR3 DNA reads TGTGCCAGTAGTGTGGGACAGGGCGTATACATTCAGTACTTC.

This clone has a single count. V is TRBV27 and J is TRBJ2-3; the D gene is possibly TRBD2 (6 bases). This CDR3 has 14 amino acids. Trimming pared 3 bases from V and 3 bases from J, leaving 10 bases between. Germline V gene lookup returns CDR1 MNHEY and CDR2 SMNVEV (reference sequence). In nucleotides, the CDR3 is TGTGCCAGCAGTTTGGAGGGCCAAACAGATACGCAGTATTTT. It encodes CASSLEGQTDTQYF.

The gene calls are TRBV5-1 and TRBJ1-2, with D unresolved. This CDR3 is 13 amino acids long. Germline-derived CDR1 and CDR2 are SGHRS and YFSETQ. Between the trimmed V and J ends, which lost 0 bases and 6 bases, there was a span of 9 bases. As DNA, the CDR3 is TGCGCCAGCAGCTTGGGGACTGCAGATGGCTACACCTTC. Translated: CASSLGTADGYTF. Filled out from reference TRBV5-1 and TRBJ1-2, the complete variable domain reads KAGVTQTPRYLIKTRGQQVTLSCSPISGHRSVSWYQQTPGQGLQFLFEYFSETQRNKGNFPGRFSGRQFSNSRSEMNVSTLELGDSALYLCASSLGTADGYTFGSGTRLTVV.

The chain has TRBV9 and TRBJ2-7; tentative D call: TRBD1 (6 bases). The CDR3 is 11 amino acids. Trimming shortened V by 7 bases and J by 4 bases, and 9 bases separated the two germline ends. Germline assignment: CDR1 SGDLS and CDR2 YYNGEE. CDR3 nucleotide sequence: TGTGCCAGCGGGACACTTTACGAGCAGTACTTC. Translated, it gives CASGTLYEQYF.

The CDR3 bases are TGCGCCAGCAGCTTGGACTGGCGGGAAGCTTTCTTT. Residues: CASSLDWREAFF. V is TRBV5-1 and J is TRBJ1-1, with unresolved D. The CDR3 contains 12 residues. Between the trimmed V and J ends, which lost 0 bases and 8 bases, there was a span of 8 bases. Germline lookup yields CDR1 SGHRS and CDR2 YFSETQ.

In regard to this clone: An end of the junction does not agree with germline; a read error may underlie this. The chain joins TRBV29-1 to TRBJ2-3; possibly TRBD2 for D (5 bases). Germline V CDR1 and CDR2: SQVTM, ANQGSEA. The CDR3 sequence is 11 residues long. CDR3 bases: TGTGGAGGCGGAACTACAGATACGCAGTATTTT. Its translation is CGGGTTDTQYF.

The chain combines TRBV14 with TRBJ1-2, with unresolved D. Germline lookup yields CDR1 SGHDN and CDR2 FVKESK. This CDR3 has 13 residues. The V end was cut by 3 bases, the J end by 7 bases, with 12 bases between. The CDR3 nucleotides are TGTGCCAGCAGCCAGACGGCGCGGGCTGGCTACACCTTC. Its protein is CASSQTARAGYTF.

Many counts were recorded for this clone. The gene calls are TRBV5-4 and TRBJ2-5; maybe TRBD2 (6 bases). Germline CDR1 reads SGHNT; CDR2 reads YYREEE (reference sequence). The CDR3 extends over 13 amino acids. The V gene lost 1 base and the J gene lost 5 bases, with 9 bases spanning the gap. In DNA, the CDR3 is TGTGCCAGCAGCTTGTATACTAGCGAGACCCAGTACTTC. Protein product: CASSLYTSETQYF.

In nucleotides, the CDR3 is TGTGCCACCAGCATGAGGGCTTCCCAAGAGACCCAGTACTTC. This sequence encodes CATSMRASQETQYF. The chain couples TRBV15 to TRBJ2-5, with a possible D match to TRBD2 (5 bases). This CDR3 has 14 residues. V lost 4 bases and J lost 1, with 10 bases in between. CDR1 is LNHNV and CDR2 is YYDKDF in the germline V gene (reference sequence).

There are a few counts of this clone. This sequence joins TRBV29-1 and TRBJ2-7, with D possibly being TRBD2 (6 bases). Trimming took off 3 bases at V and 4 bases at J, with 10 bases between the two ends. CDR1 is SQVTM and CDR2 is ANQGSEA in the germline V gene. This CDR3 has 12 residues. DNA of the CDR3: TGCAGCGTTGAGATGGGGGGTTACGAGCAGTACTTC. This gives the protein CSVEMGGYEQYF.

This chain connects TRBV2 to TRBJ2-1; 9 bases map to TRBD2. The trim removed 4 bases at V and 2 bases at J, leaving 3 bases unmatched. This CDR3 contains 15 residues. The germline V gene encodes CDR1 SNHLY and CDR2 FYNNEI. CDR3 DNA sequence: TGTGCCAGCAGTGGCCGCGGGAGGGCCTACAATGAGCAGTTCTTC. Translation gives CASSGRGRAYNEQFF.

This clone has just a few counts. The chain carries TRBV29-1 and TRBJ2-1; a possible D gene is TRBD2 (5 bases). CDR3 length: 14 amino acids. Germline V gives CDR1 SQVTM, CDR2 ANQGSEA. V was clipped by 2 bases and J by 6 bases, with 14 bases between them. For the CDR3, the DNA is TGCAGCGTTGAACCCGGGGTGGCTAGCAATGAGCAGTTCTTC. The encoded protein is CSVEPGVASNEQFF.

In DNA, the CDR3 is TGTGCCAGCAGTTTATCGGGAGCCTTCACCGGGGAGCTGTTTTTT. Translated: CASSLSGAFTGELFF. The V and J genes are TRBV28 and TRBJ2-2, with D perhaps matching TRBD2 (6 bases). Germline V gives CDR1 MDHEN, CDR2 SYDVKM. V gave up 1 base and J gave up 4 bases, with 10 bases separating them. This CDR3 has 15 residues.

The table lists this clone with a few counts. The chain links TRBV29-1 to TRBJ2-5; D may be TRBD1 (6 bases). CDR3 length: 13 amino acids. The V gene lost 4 bases and the J gene lost 9 bases, with 18 bases spanning the gap. Germline CDR1 is SQVTM and CDR2 is ANQGSEA. In DNA, the CDR3 is TGCAGCGTTGGTTCAGGAGCCCCAGGGGCCCAGTACTTC. It translates to CSVGSGAPGAQYF. The complete variable domain, with remaining parts taken from reference TRBV29-1 and TRBJ2-5, reads SAVISQKPSRDICQRGTSLTIQCQVDSQVTMMFWYRQQPGQSLTLIATANQGSEATYESGFVIDKFPISRPNLTFSTLTVSNMSPEDSSIYLCSVGSGAPGAQYFGPGTRLLVL.

CDR3 sequence reads: CASSPRGFQAETQYF. CDR3 DNA sequence: TGTGCCAGCAGCCCCAGGGGGTTCCAAGCGGAGACCCAGTACTTC. The chain uses TRBV7-2 and TRBJ2-5, with 7 positions matching TRBD1. CDR3 length: 15 residues. The ends lost 5 bases at V and 5 bases at J; junction bases unmatched: 11. Germline V CDR1 and CDR2: SGHTA, FQGNSA.